This TCR beta chain was recovered during a study of a mutant IDH1 vaccine in newly diagnosed glioma. Across the whole study: Beginning 4-6 weeks after radiotherapy alone, or with temozolomide cycles, vaccination took place.

Details on this clone: The antigen is undetermined.

This sample's time point: week 35, safety follow-up. A single vaccine dose contained 300 ug of mutant IDH1 20-mer peptide, and topical imiquimod was used with it. Patients received eight vaccinations in weeks 1, 3, 5, 7, 11, 15, 19, 23. Diagnosis in the donors showed new WHO grade 3 or 4 astrocytomas that were IDH1-mutant and ATRX-lost. In germline, CDR1 is SGHRS, CDR2 YFSETQ. This CDR3 spans 12 amino acids. V lost 0 bases to trimming and J lost 7 bases, with 2 bases between them. Profiled with immunoSEQ multiplex PCR; TCRdb holds only in-frame clones, not every one. The sample contains 45,000 or so clones, 88% of which appear only once.

The TCR comes from a woman aged 40 to 50 with glioma. Specimen: PBMCs, collected from a glioma patient whose treatment included an IDH1 peptide vaccine. The chain links TRBV5-1 to TRBJ1-6; D gene unclear. As DNA, the CDR3 is TGCGCCAGCAGCTTGGGGAATTCACCCCTCCACTTT. Residues: CASSLGNSPLHF.